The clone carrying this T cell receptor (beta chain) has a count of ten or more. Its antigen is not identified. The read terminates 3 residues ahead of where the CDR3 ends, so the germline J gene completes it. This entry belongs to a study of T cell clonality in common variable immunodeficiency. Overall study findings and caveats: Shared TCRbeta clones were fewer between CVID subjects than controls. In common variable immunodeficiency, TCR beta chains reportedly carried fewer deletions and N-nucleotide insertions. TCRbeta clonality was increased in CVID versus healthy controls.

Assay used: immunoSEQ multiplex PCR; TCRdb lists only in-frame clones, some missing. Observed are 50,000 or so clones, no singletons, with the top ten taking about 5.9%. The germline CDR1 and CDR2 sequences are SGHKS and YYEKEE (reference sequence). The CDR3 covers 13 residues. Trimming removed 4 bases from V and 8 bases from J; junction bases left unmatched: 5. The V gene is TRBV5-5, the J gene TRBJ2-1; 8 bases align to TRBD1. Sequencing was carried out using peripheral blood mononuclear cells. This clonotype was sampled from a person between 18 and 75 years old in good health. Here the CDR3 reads CASSVAGGHEQFF. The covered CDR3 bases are TGTGCCAGCAGCGTCGCAGGGGGCCATGAG.